The present entry profiles one T cell receptor (beta chain) with its context. What it binds is unknown. The sample belongs to a study of STAT3 mutations in large granular lymphocyte leukemia. Overall study context: More than half of T-LGLL patients received immunosuppressive therapy. Study-level points and caveats: Every T-cell large granular lymphocyte leukemia patient had at least one immunodominant TCR beta clonotype.

Average productive template count per sample was approximately 40,000. Clones were read by immunoSEQ multiplex PCR, and TCRdb kept only the in-frame ones, dropping some. Here the sample spans about 2,100 clones, about three fifths being singletons. The CDR3 is 13 amino acids. V lost 5 bases and J lost 6; bases outside the gene matches: 6. CDR1 GTSNPN and CDR2 SVGIG come from the germline V gene (reference sequence). Sample: peripheral blood mononuclear cells. This TCR derives from a man aged 55 to 69 with T-cell large granular lymphocyte leukemia. Some clones in this sample may be carry-over from other donors' samples. The chain combines TRBV30 with TRBJ1-5; TRBD1 aligns across 8 bases. CDR3 sequence (DNA): TGTGCCTGGGCAGGGGGCTACGGTCAGCCCCAGCATTTT. Translation: CAWAGGYGQPQHF.